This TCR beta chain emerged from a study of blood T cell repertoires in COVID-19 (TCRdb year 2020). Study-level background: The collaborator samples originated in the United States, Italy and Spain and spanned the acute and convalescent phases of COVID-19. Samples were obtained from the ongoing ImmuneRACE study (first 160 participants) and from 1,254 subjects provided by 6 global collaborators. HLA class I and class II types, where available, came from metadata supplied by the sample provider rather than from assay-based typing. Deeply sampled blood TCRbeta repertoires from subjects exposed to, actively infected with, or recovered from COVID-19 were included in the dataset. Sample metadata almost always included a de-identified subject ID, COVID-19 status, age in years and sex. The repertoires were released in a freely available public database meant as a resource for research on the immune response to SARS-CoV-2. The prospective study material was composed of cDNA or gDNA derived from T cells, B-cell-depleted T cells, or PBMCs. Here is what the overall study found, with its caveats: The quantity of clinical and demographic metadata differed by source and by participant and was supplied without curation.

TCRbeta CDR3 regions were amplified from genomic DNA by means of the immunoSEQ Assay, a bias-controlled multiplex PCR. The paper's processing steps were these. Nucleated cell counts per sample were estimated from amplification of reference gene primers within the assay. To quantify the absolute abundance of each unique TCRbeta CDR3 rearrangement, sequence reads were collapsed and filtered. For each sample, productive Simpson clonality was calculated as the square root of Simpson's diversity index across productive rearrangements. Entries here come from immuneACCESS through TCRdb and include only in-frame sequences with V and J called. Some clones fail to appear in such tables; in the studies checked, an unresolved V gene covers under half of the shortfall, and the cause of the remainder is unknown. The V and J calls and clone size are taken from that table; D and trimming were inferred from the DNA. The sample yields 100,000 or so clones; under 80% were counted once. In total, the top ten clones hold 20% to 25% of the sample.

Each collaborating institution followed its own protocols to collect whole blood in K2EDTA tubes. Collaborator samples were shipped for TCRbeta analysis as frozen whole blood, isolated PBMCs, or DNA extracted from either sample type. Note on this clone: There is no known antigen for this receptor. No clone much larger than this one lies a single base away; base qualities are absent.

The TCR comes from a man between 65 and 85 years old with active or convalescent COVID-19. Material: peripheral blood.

Here the CDR3 is given as CASSLGVGAGNGYTF. The DNA reads as follows: TGTGCCAGCAGTTTAGGCGTCGGAGCAGGGAATGGCTACACCTTC. The chain is encoded by TRBV28 joined to TRBJ1-2; TRBD1 is a weak D gene call, 5 bases matching. The V and J ends are trimmed by 2 bases and 6 bases, leaving 16 bases between them. The CDR1 and CDR2 encoded by the germline V gene are MDHEN and SYDVKM. The CDR3, cysteine through phenylalanine, is 15 amino acids long. Of all the DNA, just the CDR3 is kept, 45 bases in frame from base 1.